This record concerns one T cell receptor (beta chain) sequence. In the source study's methods: Amplifying reference gene primers gave estimates of nucleated cell counts. The repertoire was sequenced with immunoSEQ multiplex PCR; TCRdb's copy has only in-frame clones and lacks some. That table is the source of V, J and clone size, and D and trimming were worked out from the DNA. The sample yields about 490,000 clones, approximately 83% seen once. This specimen comes from a study of blood T cell repertoires in COVID-19. Study-wide context: Sites in the United States, Italy and Spain provided acute and convalescent COVID-19 samples. From T cells, B-cell-depleted T cells, or PBMCs came the material, which was cDNA or gDNA.

In germline, CDR1 is MNHNY, CDR2 SVGAGI (reference sequence). V shed 4 bases and J 9 bases; nucleotides not matched to a gene: 13. The CDR3 sequence is 15 residues long. V and J are TRBV6-6 and TRBJ1-2; 8 bases fit TRBD1. This sequence originates from a human donor in a cohort sampled during active COVID-19. Sequencing was carried out using peripheral blood. The CDR3, as DNA: TGTGCCAGCAGTTTTGGACAGGGCCAAAGTTTGAGCTACACCTTC. Translated, it gives CASSFGQGQSLSYTF.